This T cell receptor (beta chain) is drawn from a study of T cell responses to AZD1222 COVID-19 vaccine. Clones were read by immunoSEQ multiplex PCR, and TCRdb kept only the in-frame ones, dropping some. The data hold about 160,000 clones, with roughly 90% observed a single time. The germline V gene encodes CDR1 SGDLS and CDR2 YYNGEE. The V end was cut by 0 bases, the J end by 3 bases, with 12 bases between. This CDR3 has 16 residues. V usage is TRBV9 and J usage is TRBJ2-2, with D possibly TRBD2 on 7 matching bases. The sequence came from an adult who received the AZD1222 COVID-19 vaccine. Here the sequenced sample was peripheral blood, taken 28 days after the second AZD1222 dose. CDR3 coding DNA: TGTGCCAGCAGCGTAGCTGGGGGGGCGGACACCGGGGAGCTGTTTTTT. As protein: CASSVAGGADTGELFF. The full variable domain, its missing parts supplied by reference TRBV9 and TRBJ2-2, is DSGVTQTPKHLITATGQRVTLRCSPRSGDLSVYWYQQSLDQGLQFLIQYYNGEERAKGNILERFSAQQFPDLHSELNLSSLELGDSALYFCASSVAGGADTGELFFGEGSRLTVL.